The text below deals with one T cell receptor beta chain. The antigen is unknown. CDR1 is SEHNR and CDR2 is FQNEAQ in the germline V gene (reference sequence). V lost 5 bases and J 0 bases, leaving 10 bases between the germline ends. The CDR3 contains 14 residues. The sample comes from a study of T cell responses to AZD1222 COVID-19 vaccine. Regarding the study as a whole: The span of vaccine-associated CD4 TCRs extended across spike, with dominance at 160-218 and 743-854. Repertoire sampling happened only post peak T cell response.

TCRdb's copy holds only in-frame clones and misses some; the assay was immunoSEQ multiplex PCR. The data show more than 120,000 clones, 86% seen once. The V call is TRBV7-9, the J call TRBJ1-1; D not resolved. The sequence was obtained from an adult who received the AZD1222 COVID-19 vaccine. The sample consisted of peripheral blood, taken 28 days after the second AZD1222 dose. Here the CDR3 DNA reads TGTGCCAGCAGCCCTCGGGCCCTGAACACTGAAGCTTTCTTT. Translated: CASSPRALNTEAFF.